A few counts support the clone carrying this T cell receptor (beta chain). The data were taken from a study of response to subunit inactivated influenza vaccine. V dropped 1 base and J dropped 6; count of bases not matched to a gene: 3. The germline CDR1 and CDR2 sequences are SGDLS and YYNGEE. The CDR3 totals 14 residues. TCRdb reanalysed the RT-PCR reads using MiXCR and keeps one entry per CDR3 protein. The sample lists more than 700,000 distinct CDR3 sequences, 21% occurring once. This TCR derives from a man aged 50-59 years who received an inactivated influenza vaccine. This specimen consisted of PBMCs from blood, obtained around 5 days after vaccination. The chain joins TRBV9 to TRBJ2-1; TRBD1 matches at 8 bases. DNA of the CDR3: TGTGCCAGCAGCGTACAGGGGGCCTTCAATGAGCAGTTCTTC. Its protein product is CASSVQGAFNEQFF.